Listed here are 10 T cell receptor beta chains from one sample, sequenced in a study of control samples from healthy donors and cancer patients. The repertoire was sequenced with immunoSEQ multiplex PCR; TCRdb's copy has only in-frame clones and lacks some. The sample comprises about 130,000 clones, just under 95% of which are singletons, and 13% to 15% rests with the top ten. The source material was PBMCs. The receptors come from a man aged 55 to 70 with colorectal cancer.

This clone was seen a single time. This specimen includes other DNA sequences encoding the same CDR3. The chain carries TRBV5-1 and TRBJ2-7; D unresolved. The germline CDR1 and CDR2 sequences are SGHRS and YFSETQ. The V end was cut by 0 bases, the J end by 5 bases, with 6 bases between. The CDR3 has 12 residues. The DNA for the CDR3 is TGCGCCAGCAGCTTGGATAGGGACGAGCAGTACTTC. Its protein is CASSLDRDEQYF.

The chain links TRBV6-5 to TRBJ2-5, with TRBD1 identical over 11 bases. After removal of 7 bases from V and 5 bases from J, the junction contained 9 bases not matched to a gene. There are 15 residues in the CDR3. The germline CDR1 and CDR2 sequences are MNHEY and SVGAGI. The CDR3 region is CASNQGQGVWETQYF. Here the CDR3 DNA reads TGTGCCAGCAATCAGGGACAGGGGGTATGGGAGACCCAGTACTTC.

The rearrangement uses TRBV6-5 and TRBJ1-1; TRBD1 matches 12 bases. The V gene's germline CDR1 is MNHEY and CDR2 SVGAGI. Trimming cost V 5 bases and J 5 bases; bases outside gene matches: 6. The CDR3 is 15 amino acids. The chain's CDR3 is CASSPGQGAMTEAFF. In nucleotides, the CDR3 is TGTGCCAGCAGTCCGGGACAGGGGGCGATGACTGAAGCTTTCTTT.

This chain links TRBV18 with TRBJ1-5, with D unclear. Trimming stripped 4 bases from V and 2 bases from J, with 9 bases between. The CDR3 sequence is 14 residues long. CDR1 is KGHSH and CDR2 is LQKENI in the germline V gene. The CDR3 bases are TGTGCCAGCTCACTGGGGAGGGGCAATCAGCCCCAGCATTTT. As protein: CASSLGRGNQPQHF.

This clone was detected once. The genes are TRBV19 and TRBJ1-1; D possibly corresponds to TRBD1 (5 bases). V was pared by 3 bases and J by 1 base, with 18 bases between. Per germline, CDR1 LNHDA and CDR2 SQIVND (reference sequence). The CDR3 runs to 17 residues. The CDR3 loop reads CASSIASLGRGNTEAFF. Here the CDR3 DNA reads TGTGCCAGTAGTATCGCAAGCCTGGGACGCGGGAACACTGAAGCTTTCTTT.

J is TRBJ2-5 and V is TRBV19; the D gene could be TRBD1 or TRBD2 (5 bases each). The germline V gene has CDR1 LNHDA and CDR2 SQIVND (reference sequence). V lost 1 base to trimming and J lost 3 bases, with 15 bases between them. The CDR3 is 16 amino acids. For the CDR3, the DNA is TGTGCCAGTAGTATAGTAGAGGGGATGGGTGAAGAGACCCAGTACTTC. Protein: CASSIVEGMGEETQYF.

The rearrangement links TRBV3-1 (or the pseudogene TRBV3-2) to TRBJ1-1; D gene uncertain. Trimming stripped 2 bases from V and 2 bases from J, with 9 bases between. The CDR3 totals 14 residues. Germline V gene sequence: CDR1 LGHDT, CDR2 YNNKEL (reference sequence). The CDR3 nucleotides are TGTGCCAGCAGCCAAAATGGACCCAACACTGAAGCTTTCTTT. It codes for CASSQNGPNTEAFF.

This chain joins TRBV3-1 (or the pseudogene TRBV3-2) and TRBJ2-5; 11 bases line up with TRBD2. This CDR3 has 15 amino acids. Trimming took 7 bases from V and 6 from J; bases not matched to a gene: 10. Germline V gene lookup returns CDR1 LGHDT and CDR2 YNNKEL (reference sequence). The CDR3 DNA reads TGTGCCAGCACCTTAGCGGGGGGGCCGAAAAAGACCCAGTACTTC. Translation: CASTLAGGPKKTQYF.

This sequence joins TRBV9 and TRBJ2-1, with 11 bases aligning to TRBD2. V lost 4 bases to trimming and J lost 1 base; unmatched junction nucleotides: 4. This CDR3 contains 16 residues. Germline lookup yields CDR1 SGDLS and CDR2 YYNGEE. Written as DNA, the CDR3 is TGTGCCAGCAGCTTCCCTAGCGGGGGGTCCTACAATGAGCAGTTCTTC. This codes for CASSFPSGGSYNEQFF.

This chain uses TRBV30 with TRBJ2-3, with 12 bases lining up with TRBD1. Trimming took 5 bases from V and 2 from J; bases not matched to a gene: 2. Germline V gene data show CDR1 as GTSNPN and CDR2 as SVGIG (reference sequence). This CDR3 has 14 amino acids. DNA of the CDR3: TGTGCCTGGGGGGACAGGGGGCTCACAGATACGCAGTATTTT. Its translation is CAWGDRGLTDTQYF.